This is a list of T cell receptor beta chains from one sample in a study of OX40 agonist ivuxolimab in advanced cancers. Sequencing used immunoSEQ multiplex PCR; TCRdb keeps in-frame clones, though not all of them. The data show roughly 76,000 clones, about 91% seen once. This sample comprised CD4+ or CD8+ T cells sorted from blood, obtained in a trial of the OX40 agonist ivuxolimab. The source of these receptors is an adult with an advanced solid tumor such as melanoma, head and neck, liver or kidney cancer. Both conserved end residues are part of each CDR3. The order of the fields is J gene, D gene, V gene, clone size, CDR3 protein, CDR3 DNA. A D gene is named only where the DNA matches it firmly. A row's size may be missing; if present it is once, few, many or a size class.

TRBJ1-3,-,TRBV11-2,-,CASSLLGAGGNTIYF,TGTGCCAGCAGCTTATTGGGGGCAGGCGGAAACACCATATATTTT
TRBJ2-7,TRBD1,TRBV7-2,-,CASSQQRAGTGFSYEQYF,TGTGCCAGCAGCCAGCAGCGGGCCGGGACAGGGTTCTCCTACGAGCAGTACTTC
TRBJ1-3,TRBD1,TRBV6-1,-,CASRPGQGGNTIYF,TGTGCCAGCAGACCTGGACAGGGGGGGAACACCATATATTTT
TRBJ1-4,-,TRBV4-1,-,CASSQDRTNEKLFF,TGCGCCAGCAGCCAAGATAGGACTAATGAAAAACTGTTTTTT
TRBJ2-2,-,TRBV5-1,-,CASSLDGTPTGELFF,TGCGCCAGCAGCTTGGACGGGACGCCCACCGGGGAGCTGTTTTTT
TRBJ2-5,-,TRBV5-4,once,CASSAEGGWETQYF,TGTGCCAGCAGCGCAGAAGGAGGTTGGGAGACCCAGTACTTC
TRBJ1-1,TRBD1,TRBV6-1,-,CASSRQGSTEAFF,TGTGCCAGCAGCAGACAGGGTAGCACTGAAGCTTTCTTT
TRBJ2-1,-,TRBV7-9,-,CASSPRSSDEQFF,TGTGCCAGCAGCCCCAGGTCAAGCGATGAGCAGTTCTTC
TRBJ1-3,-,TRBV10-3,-,CAISDNQGNTIYF,TGTGCCATCAGTGATAACCAAGGGAACACCATATATTTT
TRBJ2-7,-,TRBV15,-,CATSPDEVGEQYF,TGTGCCACCAGCCCGGACGAAGTGGGGGAGCAGTACTTC
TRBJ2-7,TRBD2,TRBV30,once,CACDSGGHEQYF,TGTGCCTGCGATAGCGGGGGTCACGAGCAGTACTTC
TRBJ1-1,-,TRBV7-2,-,CASSSYARLTEAFF,TGTGCCAGCAGCTCCTACGCGCGTCTAACTGAAGCTTTCTTT
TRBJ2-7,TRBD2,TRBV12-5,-,CASGLAGGPYEQYF,TGTGCTAGTGGGTTAGCGGGAGGGCCTTACGAGCAGTACTTC
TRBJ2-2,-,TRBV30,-,CAWSVTGGTGELFF,TGTGCCTGGAGTGTAACCGGCGGGACCGGGGAGCTGTTTTTT
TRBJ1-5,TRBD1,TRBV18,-,CASSRDRGYSNQPQHF,TGTGCCAGCTCAAGGGACAGGGGTTATAGCAATCAGCCCCAGCATTTT
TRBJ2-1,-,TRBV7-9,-,CASSLLRLGSYNEQFF,TGTGCCAGCAGCTTATTGCGCCTAGGCTCCTACAATGAGCAGTTCTTC
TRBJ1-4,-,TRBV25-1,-,CASSEGGDLYEKLFF,TGTGCCAGCAGTGAGGGGGGGGACTTATATGAAAAACTGTTTTTT
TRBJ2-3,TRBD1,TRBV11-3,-,CASSLFLGGPDTQYF,TGTGCCAGCAGCTTGTTTCTAGGGGGCCCAGATACGCAGTATTTT
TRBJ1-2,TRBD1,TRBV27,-,CASSSGGVINYGYTF,TGTGCCAGCAGTTCAGGGGGCGTAATCAACTATGGCTACACCTTC
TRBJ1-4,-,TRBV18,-,CASSPPNREKLFF,TGTGCCAGCTCACCACCCAACCGAGAAAAACTGTTTTTT
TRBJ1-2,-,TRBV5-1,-,CASSLDGRDYGYTF,TGCGCCAGCAGCTTGGATGGGAGGGACTATGGCTACACCTTC
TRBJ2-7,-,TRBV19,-,CASSNWGASSYEQYF,TGTGCCAGTAGTAATTGGGGGGCGAGCTCCTACGAGCAGTACTTC
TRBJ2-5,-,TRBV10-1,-,CASRPDETQETQYF,TGCGCCAGCCGCCCGGATGAGACACAAGAGACCCAGTACTTC
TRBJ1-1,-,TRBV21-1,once,CASSKAGTTGVEGTEAFF,TGTGCCAGCAGCAAAGCGGGGACGACAGGGGTAGAGGGCACTGAAGCTTTCTTT
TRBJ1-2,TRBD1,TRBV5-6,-,CASSLVGQIYGYTF,TGTGCCAGCAGCTTGGTGGGACAGATCTATGGCTACACCTTC
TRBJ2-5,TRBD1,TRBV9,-,CASSGPWDRGSETQYF,TGTGCCAGCAGTGGACCATGGGACAGGGGATCAGAGACCCAGTACTTC
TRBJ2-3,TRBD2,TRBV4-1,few,CASSYGAGATDTQYF,TGCGCCAGCAGCTACGGGGCGGGAGCCACAGATACGCAGTATTTT
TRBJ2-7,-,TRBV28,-,CASSSTGTGEQYF,TGTGCCAGCAGTTCCACCGGGACCGGTGAGCAGTACTTC
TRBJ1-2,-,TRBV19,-,CASSYTFGDYGYTF,TGTGCCAGTAGTTATACGTTTGGGGACTATGGCTACACCTTC
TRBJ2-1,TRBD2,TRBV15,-,CATSSYTSGQFF,TGTGCCACCAGCAGTTATACTAGCGGCCAGTTCTTC
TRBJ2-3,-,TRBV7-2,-,CASSPGHIGPDTQYF,TGTGCCAGCAGCCCCGGACACATTGGTCCAGATACGCAGTATTTT
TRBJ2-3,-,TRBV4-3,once,CASSQDALAQGTDTQYF,TGCGCCAGCAGCCAAGATGCCCTAGCGCAAGGCACAGATACGCAGTATTTT
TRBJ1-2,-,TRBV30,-,CAWSPSVRRAGRYYGYTF,TGTGCCTGGAGTCCCTCGGTGAGAAGGGCCGGCCGTTACTATGGCTACACCTTC
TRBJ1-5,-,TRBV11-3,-,CASSFSGNQPQHF,TGTGCCAGCAGCTTCAGTGGCAATCAGCCCCAGCATTTT
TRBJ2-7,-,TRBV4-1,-,CASSHLTRYEQYF,TGCGCCAGCAGCCATTTGACACGCTACGAGCAGTACTTC
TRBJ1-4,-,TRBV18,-,CASSPDADNEKLFF,TGTGCCAGCTCACCTGACGCGGATAATGAAAAACTGTTTTTT
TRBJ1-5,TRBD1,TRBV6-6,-,CASRSLQGLVSPQHF,TGTGCCAGCAGATCGTTACAGGGGCTGGTTAGTCCCCAGCATTTT
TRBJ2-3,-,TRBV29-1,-,CSVDEGADTQYF,TGCAGCGTTGATGAAGGGGCAGATACGCAGTATTTT
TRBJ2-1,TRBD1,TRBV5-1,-,CASSPGQLYNEQFF,TGCGCCAGCAGCCCGGGACAGTTATACAATGAGCAGTTCTTC
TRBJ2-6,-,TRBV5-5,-,CASSLVQGGANVLTF,TGTGCCAGCAGCTTGGTACAGGGAGGGGCCAACGTCCTGACTTTC
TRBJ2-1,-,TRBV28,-,CASSGRFSQATYNEQFF,TGTGCCAGCAGTGGTAGGTTTTCGCAGGCAACCTACAATGAGCAGTTCTTC
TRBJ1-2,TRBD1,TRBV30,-,CAWSVSGGAHGYTF,TGTGCCTGGAGTGTCTCAGGGGGCGCCCATGGCTACACCTTC